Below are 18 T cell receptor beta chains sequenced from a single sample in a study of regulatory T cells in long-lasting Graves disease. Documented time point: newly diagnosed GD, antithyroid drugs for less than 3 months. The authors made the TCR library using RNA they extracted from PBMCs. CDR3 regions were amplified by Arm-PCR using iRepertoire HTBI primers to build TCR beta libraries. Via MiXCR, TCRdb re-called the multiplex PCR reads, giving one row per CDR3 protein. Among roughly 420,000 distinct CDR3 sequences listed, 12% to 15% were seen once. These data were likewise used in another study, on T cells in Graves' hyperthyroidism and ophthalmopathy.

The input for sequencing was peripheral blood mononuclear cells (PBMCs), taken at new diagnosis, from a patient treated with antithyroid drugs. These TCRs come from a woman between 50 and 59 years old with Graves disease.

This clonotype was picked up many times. CDR3 region: CASSPLTKNYGYTF. The DNA of the CDR3 is TGTGCCAGCAGCCCCCTTACCAAGAACTATGGCTACACCTTC. This chain joins TRBV7-6 and TRBJ1-2, with D unresolved. This CDR3 has 14 residues. V lost 5 bases, J lost 2 bases, and 12 bases lay in between. CDR1 and CDR2 (germline): SGHVS, FNYEAQ.

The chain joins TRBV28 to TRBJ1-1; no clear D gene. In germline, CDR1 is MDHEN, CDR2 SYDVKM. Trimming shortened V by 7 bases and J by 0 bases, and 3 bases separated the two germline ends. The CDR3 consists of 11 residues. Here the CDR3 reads CASKLNTEAFF. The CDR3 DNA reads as TGTGCCAGCAAGTTGAACACTGAAGCTTTCTTT. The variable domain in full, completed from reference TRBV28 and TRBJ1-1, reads DVKVTQSSRYLVKRTGEKVFLECVQDMDHENMFWYRQDPGLGLRLIYFSYDVKMKEKGDIPEGYSVSREKKERFSLILESASTNQTSMYLCASKLNTEAFFGQGTRLTVV.

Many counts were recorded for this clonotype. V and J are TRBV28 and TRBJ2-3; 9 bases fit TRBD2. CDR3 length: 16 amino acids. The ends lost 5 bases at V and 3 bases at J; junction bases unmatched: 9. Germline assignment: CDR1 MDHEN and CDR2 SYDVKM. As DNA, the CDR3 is TGTGCCAGCAGTCCGGCCCGACTAGCGGCTACAGATACGCAGTATTTT. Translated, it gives CASSPARLAATDTQYF.

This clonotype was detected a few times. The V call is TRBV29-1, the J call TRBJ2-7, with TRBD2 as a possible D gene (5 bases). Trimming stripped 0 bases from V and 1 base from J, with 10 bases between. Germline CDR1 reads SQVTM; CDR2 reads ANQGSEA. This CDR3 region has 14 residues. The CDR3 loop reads CSVEDERESYEQYF. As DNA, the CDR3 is TGCAGCGTTGAAGATGAGAGGGAGTCCTACGAGCAGTACTTC.

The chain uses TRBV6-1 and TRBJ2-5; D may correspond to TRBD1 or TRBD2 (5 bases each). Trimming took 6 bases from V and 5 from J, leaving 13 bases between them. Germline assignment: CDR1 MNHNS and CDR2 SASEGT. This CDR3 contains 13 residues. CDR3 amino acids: CASRTGATETQYF. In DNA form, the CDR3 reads TGTGCCAGCAGAACCGGGGCAACTGAGACCCAGTACTTC.

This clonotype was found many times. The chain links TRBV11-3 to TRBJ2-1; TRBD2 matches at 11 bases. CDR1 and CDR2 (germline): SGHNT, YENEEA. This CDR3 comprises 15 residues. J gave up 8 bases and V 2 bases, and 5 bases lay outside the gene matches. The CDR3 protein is CASSLRTSGLDEQFF. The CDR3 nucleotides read TGTGCCAGCAGCTTAAGGACTAGCGGGCTGGATGAGCAGTTCTTC. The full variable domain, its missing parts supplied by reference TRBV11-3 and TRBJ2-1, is EAGVVQSPRYKIIEKKQPVAFWCNPISGHNTLYWYLQNLGQGPELLIRYENEEAVDDSQLPKDRFSAERLKGVDSTLKIQPAELGDSAVYLCASSLRTSGLDEQFFGPGTRLTVL.

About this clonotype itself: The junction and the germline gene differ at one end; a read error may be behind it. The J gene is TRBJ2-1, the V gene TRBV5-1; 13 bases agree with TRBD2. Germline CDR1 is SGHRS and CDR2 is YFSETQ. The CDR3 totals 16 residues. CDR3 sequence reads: CASSPKWTSGSNEQFF. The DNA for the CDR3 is TGTGCCAGCAGCCCCAAGTGGACTAGCGGGAGTAATGAGCAGTTCTTC.

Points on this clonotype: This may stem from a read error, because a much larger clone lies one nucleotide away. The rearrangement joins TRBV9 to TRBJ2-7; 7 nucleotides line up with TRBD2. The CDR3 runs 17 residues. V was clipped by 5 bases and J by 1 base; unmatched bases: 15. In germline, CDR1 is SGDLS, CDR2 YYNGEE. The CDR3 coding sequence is TGTGCCAGCAGTTTAGGGACTAACGGGACCCTGTCCTACGAGCAGTACTTC. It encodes CASSLGTNGTLSYEQYF.

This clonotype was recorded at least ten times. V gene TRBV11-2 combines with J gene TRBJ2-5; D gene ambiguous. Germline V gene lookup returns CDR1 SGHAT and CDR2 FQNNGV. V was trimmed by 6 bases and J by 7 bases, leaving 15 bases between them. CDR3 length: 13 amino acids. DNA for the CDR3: TGTGCCAGCAGTCCAGTGGGTCCGGGGACCCAGTACTTC. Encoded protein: CASSPVGPGTQYF.

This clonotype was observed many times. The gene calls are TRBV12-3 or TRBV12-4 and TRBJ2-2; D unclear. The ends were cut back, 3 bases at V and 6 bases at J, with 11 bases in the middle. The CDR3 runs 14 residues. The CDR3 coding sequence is TGTGCCAGCAGTTTCCCCGGAGTTTCCGGGGAGCTGTTTTTT. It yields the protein CASSFPGVSGELFF.

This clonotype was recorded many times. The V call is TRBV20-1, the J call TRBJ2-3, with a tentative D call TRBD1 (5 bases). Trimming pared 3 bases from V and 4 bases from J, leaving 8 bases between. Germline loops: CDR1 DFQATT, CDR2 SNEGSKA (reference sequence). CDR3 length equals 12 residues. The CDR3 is CSARQGPDTQYF. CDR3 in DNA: TGCAGTGCTAGGCAGGGCCCAGATACGCAGTATTTT.

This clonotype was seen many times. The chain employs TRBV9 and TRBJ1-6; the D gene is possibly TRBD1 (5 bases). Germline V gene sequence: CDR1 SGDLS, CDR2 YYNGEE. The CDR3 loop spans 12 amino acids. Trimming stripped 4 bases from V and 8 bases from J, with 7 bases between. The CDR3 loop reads CASSLQDSPLHF. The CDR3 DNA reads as TGTGCCAGCAGCCTACAGGATTCACCCCTCCACTTT.

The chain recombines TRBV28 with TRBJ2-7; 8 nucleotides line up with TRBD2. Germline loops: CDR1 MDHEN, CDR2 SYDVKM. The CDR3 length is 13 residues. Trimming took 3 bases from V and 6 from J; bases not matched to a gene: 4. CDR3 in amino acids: CASSLTGGAEQYF. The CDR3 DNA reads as TGTGCCAGCAGTTTGACGGGAGGGGCCGAGCAGTACTTC.

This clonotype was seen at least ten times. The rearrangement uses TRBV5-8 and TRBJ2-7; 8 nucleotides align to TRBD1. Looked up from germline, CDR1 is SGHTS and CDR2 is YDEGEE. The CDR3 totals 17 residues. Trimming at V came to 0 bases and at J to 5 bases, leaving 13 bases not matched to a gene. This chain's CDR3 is CASSLAEGPWTGNEQYF. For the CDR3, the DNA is TGTGCCAGCAGCTTGGCCGAGGGGCCGTGGACAGGGAACGAGCAGTACTTC. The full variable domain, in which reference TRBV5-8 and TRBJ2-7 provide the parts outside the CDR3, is EAGVTQSPTHLIKTRGQQATLRCSPISGHTSVYWYQQALGLGLQFLLWYDEGEERNRGNFPPRFSGRQFPNYSSELNVNALELEDSALYLCASSLAEGPWTGNEQYFGPGTRLTVT.

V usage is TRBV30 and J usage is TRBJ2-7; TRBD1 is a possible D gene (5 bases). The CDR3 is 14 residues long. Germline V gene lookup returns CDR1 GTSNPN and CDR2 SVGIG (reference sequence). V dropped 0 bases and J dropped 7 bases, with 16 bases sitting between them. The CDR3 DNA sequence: TGTGCCTGGAGTGTACGTCAAGGGGCGAGTGAGCAGTACTTC. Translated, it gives CAWSVRQGASEQYF.

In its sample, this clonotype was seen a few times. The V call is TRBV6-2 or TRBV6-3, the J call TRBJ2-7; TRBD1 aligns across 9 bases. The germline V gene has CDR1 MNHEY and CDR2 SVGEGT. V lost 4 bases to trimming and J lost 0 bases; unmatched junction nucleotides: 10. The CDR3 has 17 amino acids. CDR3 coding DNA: TGTGCCAGCAGTTCCCTCTTCCCGGGACAGGGCTCCTACGAGCAGTACTTC. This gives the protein CASSSLFPGQGSYEQYF.

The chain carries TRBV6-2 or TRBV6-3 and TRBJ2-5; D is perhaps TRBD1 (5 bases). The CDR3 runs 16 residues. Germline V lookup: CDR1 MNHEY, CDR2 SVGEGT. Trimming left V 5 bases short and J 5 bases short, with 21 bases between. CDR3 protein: CASSDRWGSPWETQYF. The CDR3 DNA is TGTGCCAGCAGTGACCGGTGGGGCAGCCCCTGGGAGACCCAGTACTTC.

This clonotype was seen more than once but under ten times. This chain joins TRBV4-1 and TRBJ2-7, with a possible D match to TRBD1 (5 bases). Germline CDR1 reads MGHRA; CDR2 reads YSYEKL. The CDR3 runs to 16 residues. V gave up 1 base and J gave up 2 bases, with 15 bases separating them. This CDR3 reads CASSQGIWTTTYEQYF. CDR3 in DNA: TGCGCCAGCAGCCAAGGGATATGGACAACCACCTACGAGCAGTACTTC.